This entry concerns a single T cell receptor beta chain. The antigen is unknown. The data were taken from a study of cytomegalovirus exposure and HLA in healthy donors. Study-wide results and caveats: A later analysis associated 15,000 or so TCR beta sequences with HLA alleles at a 0.05 false discovery rate. Across donors, most TCRs were seen rarely, yet some public ones were widespread.

The germline V gene has CDR1 MNHEY and CDR2 SVGAGI. Trimming left V 6 bases short and J 0 bases short, with 11 bases between. There are 15 residues in the CDR3. A multiplex PCR was run with 60 Vbeta primers and 13 Jbeta primers. The table came from immunoSEQ multiplex PCR; TCRdb's copy has only in-frame clones and leaves some out. The sample includes 150,000 to 200,000 clones, about four fifths seen only once; the top ten take 8.5%. Material for sequencing was PBMCs. This chain links TRBV6-5 with TRBJ2-2; a weak D match, TRBD2 (6 bases). This clonotype was obtained from a male donor in good health and CMV-seropositive. Written as DNA, the CDR3 is TGTGCCAGCAGGGTAGGCGGGGCGAACACCGGGGAGCTGTTTTTT. Translating gives CASRVGGANTGELFF.